The sample holds a few counts of the clone carrying this T cell receptor beta chain. Its antigen remains unidentified. From the 5' RACE reads, TCRdb called clonotypes with MiXCR, one entry per CDR3 protein. Here the sample spans more than 650,000 distinct CDR3 sequences, roughly 6% being singletons. Trimming cost V 0 bases and J 6 bases, with 11 bases left between them. This CDR3 contains 13 residues. Germline CDR1 DFQATT, CDR2 SNEGSKA (reference sequence). The donor group consisted entirely of healthy Caucasians. These data originate in a study of identical twins. Study results and limitations: Out-of-frame alpha sequences shared by twins were enriched for low generation probability.

This TCR was recovered from a man aged 18 to 29 in good health. V is TRBV20-1 and J is TRBJ1-1; D gene unclear. Specimen: naive T cells sorted from blood. The chain's CDR3 is CSARDSGWAEAFF. CDR3 sequence (DNA): TGCAGTGCTAGAGATTCGGGGTGGGCTGAAGCTTTCTTT.